This TCR beta chain was sequenced during a study of blood T cell repertoires in COVID-19. In the study overall: The study drew acute and convalescent COVID-19 samples from the United States, Italy and Spain. T cells, B-cell-depleted T cells, or PBMCs supplied cDNA or gDNA.

Per the authors' pipeline: Amplification of reference gene primers was used by the study to estimate nucleated cell counts. TCRdb's copy holds only in-frame clones and misses some; the assay was immunoSEQ multiplex PCR. That table furnishes V, J and clone size, whereas the DNA furnished D and trimming. Here the sample spans fewer than 150,000 clones, approximately 90% being singletons. Germline V gene data show CDR1 as SGHTA and CDR2 as FQGTGA. The CDR3 consists of 13 residues. V was trimmed by 1 base and J by 10 bases, leaving 8 bases between them. This receptor was obtained from a woman in her 70s who had recovered from COVID-19. The chain combines TRBV7-3 with TRBJ1-6; D gene ambiguous. The sample taken for sequencing was peripheral blood. This CDR3 is CASSLRRGSPLHF. The CDR3 DNA is TGTGCCAGCAGCTTAAGACGGGGATCACCCCTCCACTTT.